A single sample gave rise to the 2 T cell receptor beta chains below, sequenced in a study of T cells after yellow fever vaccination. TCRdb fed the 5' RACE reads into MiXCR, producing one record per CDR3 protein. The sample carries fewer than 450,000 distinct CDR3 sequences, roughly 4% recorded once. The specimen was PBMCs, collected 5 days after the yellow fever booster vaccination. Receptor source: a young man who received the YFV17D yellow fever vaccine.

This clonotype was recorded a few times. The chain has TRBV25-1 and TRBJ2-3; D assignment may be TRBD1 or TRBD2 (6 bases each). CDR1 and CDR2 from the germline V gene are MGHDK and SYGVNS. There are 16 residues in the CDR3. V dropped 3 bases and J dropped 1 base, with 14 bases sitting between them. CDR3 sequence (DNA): TGTGCCAGCAGTGACTTGGGGGGCAGGGGCACAGATACGCAGTATTTT. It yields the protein CASSDLGGRGTDTQYF.

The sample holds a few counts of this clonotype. CDR3 loop: CAISLDTGELFF. The DNA of the CDR3 is TGTGCCATCAGCCTAGACACCGGGGAGCTGTTTTTT. The rearrangement uses TRBV10-3 and TRBJ2-2; no clear D gene. The ends were cut back, 6 bases at V and 3 bases at J, with 5 bases in the middle. CDR3 length: 12 residues. CDR1 ENHRY and CDR2 SYGVKD come from the germline V gene.